This T cell receptor (beta chain) emerged from a study of Ad26.COV2.S vaccination and SARS-CoV-2 variants. Only in-frame clones appear in the TCRdb table, and some are missing; sequencing was by immunoSEQ multiplex PCR. The repertoire holds 380,000 or so clones, approximately 90% seen once, with around 6.4% in the top ten. Sample treatment: about 20 received Ad26.COV2.S at low or high dose, single or two shots; about 5 received placebo; per-sample allocation not given. Sampling took place 63 days after the first vaccine or placebo injection. V lost 0 bases and J lost 7, with 7 bases in between. Germline values: CDR1 SGHTS, CDR2 YDEGEE. The CDR3 is 13 amino acids.

The rearrangement links TRBV5-8 to TRBJ1-4; no clear D. This clonotype was sampled from a person aged 18 to 59 who received the Ad26.COV2.S COVID-19 vaccine or a placebo. Material: peripheral blood, obtained in a trial of Ad26.COV2.S vaccine versus placebo. DNA for the CDR3: TGTGCCAGCAGCTTGGATTTGGGTGAAAAACTGTTTTTT. Its translation is CASSLDLGEKLFF. Using reference TRBV5-8 and TRBJ1-4 for the parts outside the CDR3, the full variable domain is EAGVTQSPTHLIKTRGQQATLRCSPISGHTSVYWYQQALGLGLQFLLWYDEGEERNRGNFPPRFSGRQFPNYSSELNVNALELEDSALYLCASSLDLGEKLFFGSGTQLSVL.